This T cell receptor beta chain was recovered during a study of T cell clones after liver transplantation. Study information: Liver transplant recipients had immunosuppression withdrawal attempted within 2 years. TCRbeta sequencing after a pre-transplant mixed lymphocyte reaction identified graft-donor-reactive clones, later tracked in post-transplant blood. Blood was drawn pre-transplant, before withdrawal, and after full or failed withdrawal. Broader study findings: Conclusions were preliminary, with small, heterogeneous patient groups.

About this clone: Antigen unknown.

TCRdb's copy holds only in-frame clones and misses some; the assay was immunoSEQ multiplex PCR. The sample contains tens of thousands of clones, more than 70% of which appear only once. Trimming removed 6 bases from V and 6 bases from J, with 11 bases in between. CDR1 is LNHDA, CDR2 SQIVND, per germline (reference sequence). The CDR3 contains 13 residues. The receptor was isolated from a human patient who received a liver transplant. The graft donor may be the source of some T cells. The sequenced sample was CD4+ T cells from blood, obtained at the 22-month timepoint. The chain carries TRBV19 and TRBJ2-2, with no clear D. CDR3 bases: TGTGCCAGTAGCAGGATGGGCCCCGGGGAGCTGTTTTTT. Protein: CASSRMGPGELFF.